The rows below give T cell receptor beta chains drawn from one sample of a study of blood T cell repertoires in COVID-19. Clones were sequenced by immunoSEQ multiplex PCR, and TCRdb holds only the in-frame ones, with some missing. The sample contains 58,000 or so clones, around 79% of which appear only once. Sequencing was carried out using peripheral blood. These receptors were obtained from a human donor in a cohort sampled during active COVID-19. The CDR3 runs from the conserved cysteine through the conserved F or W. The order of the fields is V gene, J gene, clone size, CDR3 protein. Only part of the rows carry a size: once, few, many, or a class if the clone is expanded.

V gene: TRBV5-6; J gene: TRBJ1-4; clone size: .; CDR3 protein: CASSLANGEKLFF
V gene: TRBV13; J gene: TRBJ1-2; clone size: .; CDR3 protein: CASSLAGDYGYTF
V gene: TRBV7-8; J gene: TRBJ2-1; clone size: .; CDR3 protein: CASSPYGTSGSSYNEQFF
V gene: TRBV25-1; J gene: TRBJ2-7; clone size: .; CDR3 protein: CASSSSDFEQYF
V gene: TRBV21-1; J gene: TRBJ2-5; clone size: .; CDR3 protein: CASSRTSGGQPETQYF
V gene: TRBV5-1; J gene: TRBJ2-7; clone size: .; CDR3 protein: CASSLLQGAFNYEQYF
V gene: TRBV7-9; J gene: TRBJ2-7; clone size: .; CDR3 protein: CASSPRVGRPGEQYF
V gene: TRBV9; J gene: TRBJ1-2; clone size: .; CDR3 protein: CASSGDRVGRYGYTF
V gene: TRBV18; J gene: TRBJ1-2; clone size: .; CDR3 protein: CASSPVRVGYGYTF
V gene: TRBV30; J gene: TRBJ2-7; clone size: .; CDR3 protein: CAWGSIYFHEQYF
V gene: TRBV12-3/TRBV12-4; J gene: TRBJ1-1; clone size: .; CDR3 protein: CASSYGLYEAFF
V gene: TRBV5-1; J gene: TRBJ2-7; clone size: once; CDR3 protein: CASRPSGVDEQYF
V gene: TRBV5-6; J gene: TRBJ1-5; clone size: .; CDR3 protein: CASSSLGGSSNQPQHF
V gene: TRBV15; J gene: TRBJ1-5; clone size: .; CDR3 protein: CATTGPMSGNQPQHF
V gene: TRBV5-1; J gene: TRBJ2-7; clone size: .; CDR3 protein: CASSLAPSGGIYEQYF
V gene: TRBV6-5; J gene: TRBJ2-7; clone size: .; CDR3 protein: CASSYSKLAGLYEQYF
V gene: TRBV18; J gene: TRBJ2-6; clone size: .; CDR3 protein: CASSPTGASGANVLTF
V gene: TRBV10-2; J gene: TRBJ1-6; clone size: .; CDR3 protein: CASRVSSYNSPLHF
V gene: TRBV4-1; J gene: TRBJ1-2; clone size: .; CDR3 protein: CASRIIIGTGRSYGYTF
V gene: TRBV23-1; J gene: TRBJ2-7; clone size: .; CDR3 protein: CASSTCRTSGRGYSYEQYF
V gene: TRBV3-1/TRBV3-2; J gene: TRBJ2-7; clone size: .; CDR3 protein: CASSHLRQAPGLAGYEQYF
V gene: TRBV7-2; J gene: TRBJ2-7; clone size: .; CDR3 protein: CASSHLLAGAYEQYF
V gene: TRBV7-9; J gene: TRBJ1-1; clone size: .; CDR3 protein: CASSLVAQNTEAFF
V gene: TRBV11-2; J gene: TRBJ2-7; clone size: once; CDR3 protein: CASSLFVYEQYF
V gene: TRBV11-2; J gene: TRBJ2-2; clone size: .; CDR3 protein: CASSLSIVATNTGELFF
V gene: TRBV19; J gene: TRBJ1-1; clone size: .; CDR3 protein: CASSIDEGAVNTEAFF
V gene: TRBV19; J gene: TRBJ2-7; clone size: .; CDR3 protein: CASSLLAGETYEQYF
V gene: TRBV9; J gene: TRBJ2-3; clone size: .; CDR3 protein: CASKSQSTDTQYF
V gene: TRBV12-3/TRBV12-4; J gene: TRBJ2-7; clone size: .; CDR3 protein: CASSLRDSYEQYF
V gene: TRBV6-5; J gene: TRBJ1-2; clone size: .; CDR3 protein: CASSYSVLYGYTF
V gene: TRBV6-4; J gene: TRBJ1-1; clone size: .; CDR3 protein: CADQVRGVVDTEAFF
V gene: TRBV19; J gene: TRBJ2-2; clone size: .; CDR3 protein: CASSLSGMNTGELFF
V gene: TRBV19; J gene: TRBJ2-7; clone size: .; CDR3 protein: CASSIGRSYEQYF
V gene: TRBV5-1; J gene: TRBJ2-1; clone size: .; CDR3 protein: CASSLRTSGRGSNEQFF
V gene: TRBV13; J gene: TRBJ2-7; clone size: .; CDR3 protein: CASSSSTYSRGEQYF
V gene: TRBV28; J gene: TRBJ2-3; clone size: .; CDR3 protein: CAARAGNTDTQYF
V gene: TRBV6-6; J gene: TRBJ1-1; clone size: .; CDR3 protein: CASSYQVEAFF
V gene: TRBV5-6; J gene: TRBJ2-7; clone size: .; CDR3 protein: CASTRRGEQYF
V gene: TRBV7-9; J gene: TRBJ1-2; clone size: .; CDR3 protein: CASSFLSRSDGYTF
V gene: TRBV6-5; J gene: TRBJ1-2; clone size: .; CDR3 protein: CASSNGGYGYTF
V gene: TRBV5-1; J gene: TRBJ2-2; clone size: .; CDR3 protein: CASSPPATGSHTGELFF
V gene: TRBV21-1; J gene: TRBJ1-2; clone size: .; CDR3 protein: CASSPQAYGYTF
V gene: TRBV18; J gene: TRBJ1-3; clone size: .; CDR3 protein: CASSPVDSSGNTIYF
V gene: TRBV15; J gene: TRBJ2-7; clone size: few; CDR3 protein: CATSRGSGQGVYEQYF
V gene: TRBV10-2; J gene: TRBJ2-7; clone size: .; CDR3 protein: CASSEGSLEFHSEQYF
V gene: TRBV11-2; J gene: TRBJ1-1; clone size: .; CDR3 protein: CASSRGQGEGTEAFF
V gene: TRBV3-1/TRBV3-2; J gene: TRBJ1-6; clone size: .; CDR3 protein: CASGGTGASPLHF
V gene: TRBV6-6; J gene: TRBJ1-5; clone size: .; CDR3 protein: CASSYSGVQPQHF
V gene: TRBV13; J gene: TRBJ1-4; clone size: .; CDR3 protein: CASSQGAVTNEKLFF
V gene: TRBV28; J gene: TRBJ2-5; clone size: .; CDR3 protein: CASSPDRGGQETQYF
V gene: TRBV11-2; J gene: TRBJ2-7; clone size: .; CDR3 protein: CASSLAWTDSSDEQYF
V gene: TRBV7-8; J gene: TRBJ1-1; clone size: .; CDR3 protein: CASSLDGWGGARIF
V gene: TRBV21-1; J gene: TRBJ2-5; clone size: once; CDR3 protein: CASSPNGRGQETQYF
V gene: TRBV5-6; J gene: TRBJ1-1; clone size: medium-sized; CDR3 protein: CASSLIGDSIIPEAFF
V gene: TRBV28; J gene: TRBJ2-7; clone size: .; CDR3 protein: CASSLSVLWAYEQYF
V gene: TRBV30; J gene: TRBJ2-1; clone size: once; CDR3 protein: CAWGTGIRNNEQFF